The source of this T cell receptor (beta chain) is a study of blood T cells in healthy people across ages. Study-wide findings and caveats: Samples with more naive T cells showed higher observed beta diversity.

The authors ran a second PCR of roughly 6 to 12 cycles using a sample-barcoded 5' primer and a J-beta primer mix. Each sample provided no less than 3 million CDR3-containing paired-end reads. Each CDR3 protein gets one entry after TCRdb re-called the 5' RACE reads with MiXCR. This sample has 1,500,000 or so distinct CDR3 sequences, with roughly two fifths found just once. Remarks on this clonotype: Its target is not known.

CDR1 and CDR2 (germline): DFQATT, SNEGSKA (reference sequence). The CDR3 extends over 13 amino acids. Trimming stripped 3 bases from V and 0 bases from J, with 6 bases between. Sequencing was carried out using blood. This sequence originates from a woman between 18 and 29 years old in good health. The chain links TRBV20-1 to TRBJ1-3, with D unresolved. The CDR3 coding sequence is TGCAGTGCTAGTGCTCACTCTGGAAACACCATATATTTT. This encodes CSASAHSGNTIYF.